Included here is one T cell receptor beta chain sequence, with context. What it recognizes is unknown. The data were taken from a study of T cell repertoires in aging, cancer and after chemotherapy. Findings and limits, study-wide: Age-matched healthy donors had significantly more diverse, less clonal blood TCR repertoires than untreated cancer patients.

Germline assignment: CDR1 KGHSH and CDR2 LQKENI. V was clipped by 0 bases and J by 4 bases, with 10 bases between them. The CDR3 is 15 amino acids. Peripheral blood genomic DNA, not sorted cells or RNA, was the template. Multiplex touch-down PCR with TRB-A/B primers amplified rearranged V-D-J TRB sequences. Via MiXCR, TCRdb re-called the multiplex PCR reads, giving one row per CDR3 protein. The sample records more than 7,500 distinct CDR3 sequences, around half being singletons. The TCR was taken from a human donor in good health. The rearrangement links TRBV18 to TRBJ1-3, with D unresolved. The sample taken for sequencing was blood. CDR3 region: CASSPPNDAGNTIYF. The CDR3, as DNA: TGTGCCAGCTCACCACCGAATGATGCGGGAAACACCATATATTTT. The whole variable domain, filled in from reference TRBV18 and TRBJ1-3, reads NAGVMQNPRHLVRRRGQEARLRCSPMKGHSHVYWYRQLPEEGLKFMVYLQKENIIDESGMPKERFSAEFPKEGPSILRIQQVVRGDSAAYFCASSPPNDAGNTIYFGEGSWLTVV.